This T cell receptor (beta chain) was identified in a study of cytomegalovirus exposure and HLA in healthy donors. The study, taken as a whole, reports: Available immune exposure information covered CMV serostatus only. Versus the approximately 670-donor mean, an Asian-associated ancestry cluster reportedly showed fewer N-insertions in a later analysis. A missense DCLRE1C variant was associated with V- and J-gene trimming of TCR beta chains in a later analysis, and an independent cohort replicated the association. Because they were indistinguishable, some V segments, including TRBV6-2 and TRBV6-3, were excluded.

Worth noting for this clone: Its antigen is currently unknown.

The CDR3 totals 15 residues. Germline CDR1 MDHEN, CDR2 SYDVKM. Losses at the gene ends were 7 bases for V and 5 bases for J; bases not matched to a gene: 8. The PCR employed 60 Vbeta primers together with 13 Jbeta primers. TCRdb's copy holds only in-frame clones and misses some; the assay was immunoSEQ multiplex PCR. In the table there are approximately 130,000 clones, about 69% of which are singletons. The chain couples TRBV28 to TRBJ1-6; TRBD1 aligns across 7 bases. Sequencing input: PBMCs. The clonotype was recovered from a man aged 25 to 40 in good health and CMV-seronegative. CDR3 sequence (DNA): TGTGCCAGCACCTTGGGGACAGAAAATAATTCACCCCTCCACTTT. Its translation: CASTLGTENNSPLHF.